This T cell receptor beta chain was observed in a study of blood T cell repertoires in COVID-19. This CDR3 has 16 amino acids. Between the trimmed V and J ends, which lost 1 base and 2 bases, there was a span of 14 bases. In germline, CDR1 is SGHTA, CDR2 FQGNSA. In the original workflow: Nucleated cell number was recorded as an estimate derived from reference gene primer amplification. Libraries were prepared by immunoSEQ multiplex PCR; TCRdb keeps only in-frame clonotypes and omits some of them. For V, J and clone size, that table is used; D and trimming come from the DNA. The sample carries hundreds of thousands of clones, roughly 91% recorded once.

The sequenced sample consisted of PBMCs or T cells enriched from blood (not recorded which). The TCR was taken from a woman younger than 45 who had recovered from COVID-19. V usage is TRBV7-2 and J usage is TRBJ1-2, with D unclear. DNA for the CDR3: TGTGCCAGCAGCTTAGGATACGGGGTAGGAAACTATGGCTACACCTTC. This sequence encodes CASSLGYGVGNYGYTF.